A selection of T cell receptor beta chains follows, all from one sample in a study of neurological immune-mediated disorders. TCRdb analysed the 5' RACE reads with MiXCR anew, one entry per CDR3 protein. Of about 58,000 distinct CDR3 sequences listed, around 2.3% are singletons. Material: PBMCs. These receptors were obtained from a middle-aged man with multiple sclerosis. The CDR3 runs from the conserved cysteine through the conserved F or W.

TRBV5-1	TRBJ1-1	CASSPDRGRFRVRNTEAFF
TRBV5-4	TRBJ2-7	CASSPGGRGRYEQYF
TRBV7-2	TRBJ1-4	CASSLESGRNEKLFF
TRBV20-1	TRBJ1-5	CSAYHPQGLGFSNQPQHF
TRBV7-9	TRBJ2-1	CASSLRAYNEQFF
TRBV5-5	TRBJ2-7	CASSLERYEQYF
TRBV7-9	TRBJ1-5	CASSLGADQPQHF
TRBV6-2/TRBV6-3	TRBJ2-1	CASSPVGPAYNEQFF
TRBV21-1	TRBJ1-1	CASSKAMRQRAANTEAFF
TRBV25-1	TRBJ2-3	CASISGPSDTQYF
TRBV18	TRBJ1-2	CASSPSTGQGGGYTF
TRBV7-6	TRBJ2-1	CASSLAASGEGRQFF
TRBV5-1	TRBJ2-5	CASSQTRTETQYF
TRBV6-5	TRBJ1-6	CASSSSVKPLHF
TRBV7-3	TRBJ2-3	CASSFQDRGTDTQYF
TRBV9	TRBJ2-3	CASSVRGAIDTQYF
TRBV25-1	TRBJ1-6	CASSVKPNSPLHF
TRBV21-1	TRBJ2-7	CASSKVRGHSEQYF
TRBV4-3	TRBJ2-5	CASSQNLLAGGQETQYF